This TCR beta chain was found in a study of control samples from healthy donors and cancer patients. The repertoire was sequenced with immunoSEQ multiplex PCR; TCRdb's copy has only in-frame clones and lacks some. The profile shows some 130,000 clones, more than 80% of them singletons. Deletions cut 5 bases from V and 8 bases from J, with 13 bases between. Germline loops: CDR1 MNHEY, CDR2 SVGAGI. This CDR3 contains 14 residues. The chain couples TRBV6-5 to TRBJ1-6, with D perhaps matching TRBD1 (5 bases). The clonotype was recovered from a middle-aged man in good health. The specimen was blood. This CDR3 is CASSKQGRDSPLHF. The CDR3 coding sequence is TGTGCCAGCAGTAAGCAGGGTAGAGATTCACCCCTCCACTTT.